The 24 T cell receptor beta chains given below trace back to one sample, sequenced in a study of cytomegalovirus exposure and HLA in healthy donors. With 60 Vbeta and 13 Jbeta primers, the PCR was carried out. The data were produced by immunoSEQ multiplex PCR, yet TCRdb's version contains in-frame clones alone and is incomplete. The sample yields 150,000 to 200,000 clones, under 75% seen once. Source material: PBMCs. The receptors originated from a man in his forties in good health and CMV-seropositive.

This chain links TRBV27 with TRBJ2-2; D unclear. V was shortened by 6 bases and J by 6 bases, with 11 bases between the two germline ends. The CDR3 contains 13 residues. From germline, CDR1 is MNHEY and CDR2 SMNVEV (reference sequence). The CDR3 loop reads CASRDILAGELFF. CDR3 DNA: TGTGCCAGCAGAGACATCCTCGCCGGGGAGCTGTTTTTT.

This sequence joins TRBV6-5 and TRBJ1-2, with D possibly TRBD1 on 6 matching bases. Trimming left V 2 bases short and J 4 bases short, with 14 bases between. The CDR3 has 15 amino acids. Germline V gene lookup returns CDR1 MNHEY and CDR2 SVGAGI. The CDR3 here is CASSYRGGRGYGYTF. The CDR3 nucleotides read TGTGCCAGCAGTTACCGGGGGGGCCGGGGCTATGGCTACACCTTC.

V is TRBV4-2 and J is TRBJ2-5; 8 bases map to TRBD1. The J segment lost 11 bases and the V segment lost 5 bases, leaving 13 bases of the junction unmatched. The CDR3 totals 14 residues. Germline values: CDR1 LGHNA, CDR2 YNFKEQ. The chain's CDR3 is CASSTGTGPTKQYF. CDR3 DNA: TGTGCCAGCAGCACAGGGACAGGCCCTACGAAGCAGTACTTC.

This clone has a handful of counts. The rearrangement uses TRBV7-9 and TRBJ2-5; TRBD2 matches 7 bases. Per the germline V gene, CDR1 is SEHNR and CDR2 is FQNEAQ (reference sequence). After removal of 11 bases from V and 1 base from J, the junction contained 19 bases not matched to a gene. The CDR3 has 17 amino acids. CDR3 region: CALTAQERGLPQETQYF. The CDR3 region has the DNA TGTGCCCTCACTGCACAAGAGCGGGGATTACCCCAAGAGACCCAGTACTTC.

The chain recombines TRBV30 with TRBJ2-3; TRBD2 agrees at 10 bases. Germline V CDR1 and CDR2: GTSNPN, SVGIG (reference sequence). The V gene end was trimmed by 7 bases and the J gene end by 8 bases; junction bases not matched to a gene: 6. This CDR3 contains 12 residues. The chain's CDR3 is CASSGGAGTQYF. CDR3 in DNA: TGTGCCTCGAGCGGGGGGGCGGGTACGCAGTATTTT.

The gene calls are TRBV6-5 and TRBJ1-1, with 8 bases aligning to TRBD1. The CDR3 has 12 amino acids. The germline gives CDR1 MNHEY, CDR2 SVGAGI. The J segment lost 5 bases and the V segment lost 7 bases, leaving 3 bases of the junction unmatched. CDR3 bases: TGTGCCAGCACCTACAGGGGGACTGAAGCTTTCTTT. Its protein is CASTYRGTEAFF.

This chain joins TRBV11-3 and TRBJ2-6, with 7 positions matching TRBD1. Per germline, CDR1 SGHNT and CDR2 YENEEA. The V gene end was trimmed by 5 bases and the J gene end by 1 base; junction bases not matched to a gene: 2. The CDR3 length is 15 residues. DNA of the CDR3: TGTGCCAGCAGCCCAGGGGGTTCTGGGGCCAACGTCCTGACTTTC. The encoded protein is CASSPGGSGANVLTF.

The chain couples TRBV2 to TRBJ2-7; maybe TRBD2 (7 bases). Germline values: CDR1 SNHLY, CDR2 FYNNEI. The V end lost 7 bases, the J end lost 7 bases, and 14 bases lay between the germline ends. The CDR3 length is 12 residues. The CDR3: CASIRGGGEQYF. The CDR3 bases are TGTGCCAGCATCCGGGGAGGGGGGGAGCAGTACTTC.

The CDR3 here is CASSYDRGHGYTF. CDR3 sequence (DNA): TGTGCCAGCAGCTATGACAGGGGGCATGGCTACACCTTC. The rearrangement uses TRBV7-9 and TRBJ1-2; 10 bases agree with TRBD1. There are 13 residues in the CDR3. Germline CDR1 SEHNR, CDR2 FQNEAQ (reference sequence). The trim removed 4 bases at V and 6 bases at J, leaving 2 bases unmatched. Looking up the rest from reference TRBV7-9 and TRBJ1-2 gives the full variable domain: DTGVSQNPRHKITKRGQNVTFRCDPISEHNRLYWYRQTLGQGPEFLTYFQNEAQLEKSRLLSDRFSAERPKGSFSTLEIQRTEQGDSAMYLCASSYDRGHGYTFGSGTRLTVV.

The chain links TRBV6-1 to TRBJ2-7; a weak D match, TRBD1 (6 bases). V was shortened by 2 bases and J by 6 bases, with 17 bases between the two germline ends. There are 15 residues in the CDR3. Germline CDR1 MNHNS, CDR2 SASEGT. The CDR3 region is CASSELDRIGGEQYF. CDR3 nucleotides: TGTGCCAGCAGTGAACTAGACAGGATAGGAGGCGAGCAGTACTTC.

The chain carries TRBV15 and TRBJ1-1, with D maybe TRBD1 (5 bases). Germline V gene data show CDR1 as LNHNV and CDR2 as YYDKDF (reference sequence). The CDR3 covers 14 residues. The ends were cut back, 4 bases at V and 4 bases at J, with 13 bases in the middle. CDR3: CATSKTSGGTEAFF. Here the CDR3 DNA reads TGTGCCACCAGCAAGACTTCGGGGGGCACTGAAGCTTTCTTT.

A few counts support this clone. This sample includes further DNA sequences coding for the same CDR3. The J gene is TRBJ1-4, the V gene TRBV4-1; the D is unclear. CDR1 is MGHRA, CDR2 YSYEKL, per germline. The CDR3 length is 15 residues. V shed 1 base and J shed 4 bases, with 10 bases lying between them. CDR3 residues: CASSQGHSLNEKLFF. In nucleotides, the CDR3 is TGCGCCAGCAGCCAAGGACACTCCCTTAATGAAAAACTGTTTTTT.

The chain couples TRBV7-9 to TRBJ1-4; 10 bases match TRBD1. The germline gives CDR1 SEHNR, CDR2 FQNEAQ (reference sequence). CDR3 length equals 17 residues. V dropped 8 bases and J dropped 4; count of bases not matched to a gene: 13. DNA for the CDR3: TGTGCCAGCCTGCAACGATCGACAGGGGGCCGTAATGAAAAACTGTTTTTT. As protein: CASLQRSTGGRNEKLFF.

The V call is TRBV4-1, the J call TRBJ1-1; TRBD1 aligns across 9 bases. The CDR3 is 16 amino acids. The V and J ends lost 4 bases and 5 bases, in that order; junction bases with no gene match: 11. The V gene's germline CDR1 is MGHRA and CDR2 YSYEKL. The CDR3 nucleotides read TGCGCCAGCAGCCCTAGACAGGGGGTGTATGATACTGAAGCTTTCTTT. Translation: CASSPRQGVYDTEAFF.

The chain links TRBV7-9 to TRBJ1-1; a possible D gene is TRBD1 (6 bases). This CDR3 is 13 amino acids long. Germline CDR1 and CDR2: SEHNR and FQNEAQ (reference sequence). The germline V and J ends were trimmed by 3 bases and 4 bases, with 9 bases remaining between them. The CDR3 loop is CASSFQGTTEAFF. The CDR3 region has the DNA TGTGCCAGCAGCTTTCAGGGGACCACTGAAGCTTTCTTT. Using reference TRBV7-9 and TRBJ1-1 for the parts outside the CDR3, the full variable domain is DTGVSQNPRHKITKRGQNVTFRCDPISEHNRLYWYRQTLGQGPEFLTYFQNEAQLEKSRLLSDRFSAERPKGSFSTLEIQRTEQGDSAMYLCASSFQGTTEAFFGQGTRLTVV.

The chain recombines TRBV6-5 with TRBJ2-1, with D possibly matching TRBD2 (5 bases). The ends were cut back, 8 bases at V and 10 bases at J, with 12 bases in the middle. Looked up from germline, CDR1 is MNHEY and CDR2 is SVGAGI. There are 11 residues in the CDR3. CDR3 region: CASGELGEQFF. The CDR3 DNA is TGTGCCAGCGGGGAGCTTGGCGAGCAGTTCTTC.

The V and J genes are TRBV7-9 and TRBJ1-4; D is unclear. CDR1 SEHNR and CDR2 FQNEAQ come from the germline V gene (reference sequence). V shed 6 bases and J shed 5 bases, with 16 bases lying between them. The CDR3 is made up of 15 amino acids. The CDR3 protein is CASSPREETNEKLFF. Written as DNA, the CDR3 is TGTGCCAGCAGTCCCCGGGAGGAGACGAATGAAAAACTGTTTTTT.

The V call is TRBV6-1, the J call TRBJ1-6; possibly TRBD1 for D (6 bases). CDR1 MNHNS and CDR2 SASEGT come from the germline V gene. The CDR3 consists of 19 residues. Trimming pared 2 bases from V and 0 bases from J, leaving 17 bases between. CDR3 DNA sequence: TGTGCCAGCAGTGAAACTTGGGGGGAGGGGGACTCCTATAATTCACCCCTCCACTTT. Translating gives CASSETWGEGDSYNSPLHF.

A word on this clone: Other DNA sequences in the same sample also yield this CDR3. V is TRBV5-1 and J is TRBJ1-5, with D possibly TRBD1 on 5 matching bases. Trimming pared 4 bases from V and 1 base from J, leaving 12 bases between. This CDR3 has 15 residues. Germline V CDR1 and CDR2: SGHRS, YFSETQ. The CDR3 DNA sequence: TGCGCCAGCAGCCCCGTGGGGGGAAGCAATCAGCCCCAGCATTTT. Translating it yields CASSPVGGSNQPQHF.

This clone was counted a few times. The V gene is TRBV7-2, the J gene TRBJ1-1, with D perhaps matching TRBD1 (6 bases). CDR1 and CDR2 (germline): SGHTA, FQGNSA. CDR3 length equals 14 residues. V was shortened by 3 bases and J by 4 bases, with 12 bases between the two germline ends. The CDR3: CASSLLNRATEAFF. CDR3 DNA: TGTGCCAGCAGCTTGCTTAACAGGGCCACTGAAGCTTTCTTT.

This chain links TRBV7-9 with TRBJ2-1; possible D gene TRBD2, 5 bases. The CDR3 is made up of 17 amino acids. V lost 1 base to trimming and J lost 5 bases, with 18 bases between them. CDR1 is SEHNR and CDR2 is FQNEAQ in the germline V gene (reference sequence). CDR3 sequence (DNA): TGTGCCAGCAGCTTAGTCGAGGGATTCTACGCAGACAATGAGCAGTTCTTC. This translates into CASSLVEGFYADNEQFF. The full variable domain, completed using reference TRBV7-9 and TRBJ2-1, is DTGVSQNPRHKITKRGQNVTFRCDPISEHNRLYWYRQTLGQGPEFLTYFQNEAQLEKSRLLSDRFSAERPKGSFSTLEIQRTEQGDSAMYLCASSLVEGFYADNEQFFGPGTRLTVL.

The chain joins TRBV7-2 to TRBJ1-1, with TRBD1 as a possible D gene (5 bases). CDR3 length: 14 amino acids. The germline V gene encodes CDR1 SGHTA and CDR2 FQGNSA. V lost 8 bases, J lost 5 bases, and 18 bases lay in between. CDR3 in DNA: TGTGCCAGCTCGACTAGGCCAGGGAATACTGAAGCTTTCTTT. Amino acid sequence: CASSTRPGNTEAFF.

The gene calls are TRBV5-5 and TRBJ1-1; D is perhaps TRBD1 (6 bases). The CDR3 runs to 16 residues. The germline V gene encodes CDR1 SGHKS and CDR2 YYEKEE (reference sequence). Trimming removed 5 bases from V and 0 bases from J, with 17 bases in between. The CDR3 bases are TGTGCCAGCAGGCTCCTTCCGGGACAAATGAACACTGAAGCTTTCTTT. Its translation: CASRLLPGQMNTEAFF. The full variable domain, in which reference TRBV5-5 and TRBJ1-1 provide the parts outside the CDR3, is DAGVTQSPTHLIKTRGQQVTLRCSPISGHKSVSWYQQVLGQGPQFIFQYYEKEERGRGNFPDRFSARQFPNYSSELNVNALLLGDSALYLCASRLLPGQMNTEAFFGQGTRLTVV.

This rearrangement joins TRBV29-1 to TRBJ1-1; tentatively, D is TRBD1 (6 bases). V lost 3 bases and J 5 bases, leaving 13 bases between the germline ends. Germline CDR1 reads SQVTM; CDR2 reads ANQGSEA. The CDR3 spans 13 residues. CDR3 amino acids: CSVEERGGTEAFF. The CDR3 DNA sequence: TGCAGCGTTGAGGAGAGGGGGGGGACTGAAGCTTTCTTT.